This TCR beta chain was identified in a study of regulatory T cells in long-lasting Graves disease. According to the study, TCR beta libraries were built with iRepertoire HTBI primers and CDR3-region Arm-PCR. Via MiXCR, TCRdb re-called the multiplex PCR reads, giving one row per CDR3 protein. This sample yields a few hundred thousand distinct CDR3 sequences, of which roughly 15% are seen a single time; about 19% belongs to the top ten. The time point: newly diagnosed GD, antithyroid drugs for less than 3 months. PBMC-extracted RNA yielded the TCR library. The CDR3 has 17 amino acids. The V gene's germline CDR1 is LNHDA and CDR2 SQIVND (reference sequence). The germline V and J ends were trimmed by 0 bases and 3 bases, with 15 bases remaining between them. This same sample was also part of a study on T cells in Graves' hyperthyroidism and ophthalmopathy.

The specimen comprised peripheral blood mononuclear cells (PBMCs), sampled at new diagnosis, from a patient treated with antithyroid drugs. The chain recombines TRBV19 with TRBJ2-1; either TRBD1 or TRBD2 may fit D (5 bases each). The TCR originated in a woman between 18 and 29 years old with Graves disease. The CDR3 nucleotides are TGTGCCAGTAGTATAGATCCGGGGCTAAGGTTCTACAATGAGCAGTTCTTC. Its protein product is CASSIDPGLRFYNEQFF. The complete variable domain, with remaining parts taken from reference TRBV19 and TRBJ2-1, reads DGGITQSPKYLFRKEGQNVTLSCEQNLNHDAMYWYRQDPGQGLRLIYYSQIVNDFQKGDIAEGYSVSREKKESFPLTVTSAQKNPTAFYLCASSIDPGLRFYNEQFFGPGTRLTVL.